The count of the clone carrying this T cell receptor (beta chain) is one. Authors' analysis steps: Amplified reference gene primers provided the basis for estimating nucleated cell counts. The assay was immunoSEQ multiplex PCR, and TCRdb's table has in-frame clones only and misses some. V and J calls and clone size are as listed in that table; D and trimming were resolved from the DNA. The sample has 300,000 to 350,000 clones, roughly 90% seen once. Exposed participants encountered a COVID-19 case during the 2 weeks preceding study entry. The record originates from a study of blood T cell repertoires in COVID-19. Across the study: Spain, Italy and the United States supplied samples that represented acute and convalescent COVID-19.

Germline CDR1 LGHNA, CDR2 YSLEER. This CDR3 has 17 amino acids. V gave up 2 bases and J gave up 7 bases; unmatched junction bases: 12. This chain links TRBV4-3 with TRBJ2-2; TRBD1 matches at 8 bases. The sequenced sample consisted of PBMCs or T cells enriched from blood (not recorded which). This TCR came from a woman in her twenties or thirties who had been exposed to COVID-19. The CDR3, as DNA: TGCGCCAGCAGCCAACCCACGGGACAGGAAGCATTCGGGGAGCTGTTTTTT. This codes for CASSQPTGQEAFGELFF.